The present T cell receptor (beta chain) was sequenced within a study of shared clonotypes between healthy human individuals (dated by TCRdb to the early 2020s). Regarding the study in general: The cohort included three men and a couple of women between 18 and 49 years of age. For each donor, CD4 naive and CD4 memory were each run on three plates, CD8 naive on two plates, and CD8 memory on one plate. Per donor, leukapheresis produced somewhere between about 0.94 and 9.5 billion PBMCs. Libraries were prepared and TCR repertoires were sequenced by different laboratories using diverse techniques, in order to increase sequencing depth and limit assay-specific biases. To estimate repertoire size and how much clonotypes are shared between individuals, the study performed deep sequencing of blood TCR repertoires from a few healthy adults.

The donors were healthy, HIV-negative adults with no recently reported acute infections or vaccinations. Every donor was a Caucasian adult living in Nashville, Tennessee, USA. Magnetic negative selection was used to enrich CD4+ T cells, after which naive cells were positively selected on CD45RA and the negative fraction became the memory subset. Blood was obtained by leukapheresis, after which PBMCs were separated by Ficoll-Histopaque density gradient centrifugation and cryopreserved in liquid nitrogen vapor phase. Purity and quantity of every magnetically sorted T cell population were checked by analytical flow cytometry. Genomic DNA was isolated from each sorted fraction and quantified by UV absorbance on a Nanodrop 2000c. As concerns this clone: It lacks a known antigen. No base quality information exists; no much larger clone differs at one position.

TCR CDR3 regions were amplified from genomic DNA by multiplex PCR using the deep immunoSEQ assay. Extracted genomic DNA from each cell subset was spread evenly across all wells of several immunoSEQ 96-well plates, with each plate serving as a replicate. Each replicate PCR for sorted subsets received around 200 ng genomic DNA, equal to about 30,000 T cell genomes. The purified libraries were quantified using a Qubit 3.0 fluorometer, sized with a Bioanalyzer 2100, and then quantified again using the KAPA Library Quantification kit. Every immunoSEQ 96-well plate was sequenced on a dedicated single-read 150-cycle Illumina NextSeq 550 flow cell. The paper's processing steps were these. Because only junctional sequences without quality scores were contained in the immunoSEQ output, filtering matching that applied to full-length reads could not be performed. To assign V/J genes and CDR3, sequences were annotated using PyIR, a Python wrapper for IgBLAST v1.9, with IMGT germline references. Reads with weak V/J assignments (E-value above 1e-6), missing CDR3, stop codons, out-of-frame junctions, or ambiguous translated residues were removed. V3J clonotypes were defined by identical inferred V gene, J gene, and CDR3 amino acid sequence. Percentage overlap between repertoires was computed as shared unique clonotypes divided by the size of the smaller repertoire. Repertoire richness was assessed with RTK rarefaction, the Chao1 estimator, and Recon v2.1 estimates of unobserved clonotypes. For all TCRbeta clonotypes obtained by the gDNA method from four donors, generation probabilities were computed with OLGA. The source is immuneACCESS, and TCRdb retained only in-frame sequences with V and J called. Part of the clones is not carried over; for the studies checked, unresolved V genes explain less than half of this, and the remainder is unexplained. V and J calls and clone size are those listed in that table; D and trimming were worked out from the DNA. The sample table shows 1.4 million to 1.5 million clones, and roughly 96% are seen once. The leading ten clones occupy over 1% of the sample.

The CDR3 runs 14 amino acids, cysteine and phenylalanine included. Just CDR3 DNA is preserved here, 42 bases in frame from base 1. Trimming takes 3 bases from V and 1 base from J, and the germline ends sit 10 bases apart. Per the germline V gene, SGDLS is the CDR1 and YYNGEE is the CDR2. The research as a whole found: Incomplete sequencing was indicated by rarefaction of sorted-subset datasets, despite the large sequencing depth. The small number of donors limited the genetic and exposure-history diversity represented. Across a handful of donors, about 5.2% of naive CD4, around 3.3% of naive CD8, about 2% of memory CD4, and approximately 0.4% of memory CD8 clonotypes were shared. Sampling was restricted to blood, and TCR repertoires in tissues likely differ from the TCR repertoires found in blood. Based on pairwise subsampling, the degree of clonotype sharing among donors was expected to be affected by sequencing depth. Compared with non-shared clonotypes, the clonotypes found in all four sorted-subset donors had higher generation probabilities. Naive subsets generally had larger estimated clonotype richness than memory subsets did.

Specimen: naive CD4+ T cells sorted from blood. The cell subset or site label here, explained by the study, means: CD45RA+ positively selected. The V and J genes are TRBV9 and TRBJ2-5; TRBD1 is possibly the D segment (6 matching bases). This clonotype was obtained from a man aged 25-45 years in good health. The CDR3 protein sequence reads: CASSARDTQETQYF. The DNA reads as follows: TGTGCCAGCAGCGCACGGGACACCCAAGAGACCCAGTACTTC. The full variable domain, with segments outside the CDR3 supplied by the reference TRBV9 and TRBJ2-5 proteins, appears as DSGVTQTPKHLITATGQRVTLRCSPRSGDLSVYWYQQSLDQGLQFLIQYYNGEERAKGNILERFSAQQFPDLHSELNLSSLELGDSALYFCASSARDTQETQYFGPGTRLLVL.